The next 3 T cell receptor beta chains were all read from a single sample in a study of cytomegalovirus exposure and HLA in healthy donors (dated 2017 in TCRdb). Receptors were amplified or captured by the immunoSEQ multiplex PCR assay. Drawn from immuneACCESS, this table holds only the in-frame rearrangements with V and J called that TCRdb kept. Clones are partly lost; checked studies trace under half to an unresolved V gene and leave the rest unexplained. In all, the sample holds under 200,000 clones, and 95% to 96% of those were seen once. The top ten clonotypes cover more than 0.7% of the sample. The sample consisted of PBMCs. The source of these receptors is a woman under 30 in good health and CMV-seronegative.

Here the CDR3 DNA reads TGTGCCAGCAGCGTAGGAACAGGGTTGAACACTGAAGCTTTCTTT. The encoded protein is CASSVGTGLNTEAFF. This chain joins TRBV9 and TRBJ1-1; D might be TRBD1 (6 bases). Germline CDR1 and CDR2: SGDLS and YYNGEE. V was trimmed by 0 bases and J by 0 bases, leaving 9 bases between them. The length of the CDR3 is 15 residues.

The chain employs TRBV20-1 and TRBJ2-3; D is possibly TRBD1 (6 bases). The V gene's germline CDR1 is DFQATT and CDR2 SNEGSKA (reference sequence). There are 11 residues in the CDR3. The V end was cut by 7 bases, the J end by 7 bases, with 12 bases between. CDR3 in DNA: TGCAGTGGGCAGGGGCCCAATACGCAGTATTTT. Translating it yields CSGQGPNTQYF.

The rearrangement links TRBV19 to TRBJ1-1, with unresolved D. Per the germline V gene, CDR1 is LNHDA and CDR2 is SQIVND (reference sequence). The V end was cut by 2 bases, the J end by 5 bases, with 9 bases between. The CDR3 is 13 amino acids. CDR3 protein: CASSISGITEAFF. The CDR3 DNA reads as TGTGCCAGTAGTATATCGGGGATTACTGAAGCTTTCTTT.